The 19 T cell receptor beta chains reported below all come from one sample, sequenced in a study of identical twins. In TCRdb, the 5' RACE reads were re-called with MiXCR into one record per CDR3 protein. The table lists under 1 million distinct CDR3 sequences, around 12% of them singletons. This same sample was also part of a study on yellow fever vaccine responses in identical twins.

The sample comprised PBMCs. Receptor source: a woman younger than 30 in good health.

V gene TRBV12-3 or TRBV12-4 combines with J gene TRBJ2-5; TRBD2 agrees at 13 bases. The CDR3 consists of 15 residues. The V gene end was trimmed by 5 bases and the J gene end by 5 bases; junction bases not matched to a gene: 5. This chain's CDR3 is CASSPGTSGMETQYF. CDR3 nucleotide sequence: TGTGCCAGCAGTCCCGGGACTAGCGGGATGGAGACCCAGTACTTC.

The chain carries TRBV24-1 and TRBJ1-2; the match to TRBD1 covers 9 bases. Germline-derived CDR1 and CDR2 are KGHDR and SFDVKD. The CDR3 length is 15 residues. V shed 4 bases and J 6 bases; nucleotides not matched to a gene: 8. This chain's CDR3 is CATSDPGQGVNGYTF. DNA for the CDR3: TGTGCCACCAGTGACCCGGGACAGGGAGTTAATGGCTACACCTTC.

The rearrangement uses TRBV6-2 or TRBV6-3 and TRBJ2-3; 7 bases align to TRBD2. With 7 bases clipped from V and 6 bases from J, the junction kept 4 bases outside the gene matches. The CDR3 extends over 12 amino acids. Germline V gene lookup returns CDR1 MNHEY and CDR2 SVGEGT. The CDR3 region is CASTLGGDTQYF. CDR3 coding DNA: TGTGCCAGCACCCTCGGGGGGGATACGCAGTATTTT.

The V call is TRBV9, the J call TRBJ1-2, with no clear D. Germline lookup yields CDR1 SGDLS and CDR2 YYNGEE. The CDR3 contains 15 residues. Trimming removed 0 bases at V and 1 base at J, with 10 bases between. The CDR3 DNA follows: TGTGCCAGCAGCGTAGGGCGGAGCGATAACTATGGCTACACCTTC. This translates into CASSVGRSDNYGYTF.

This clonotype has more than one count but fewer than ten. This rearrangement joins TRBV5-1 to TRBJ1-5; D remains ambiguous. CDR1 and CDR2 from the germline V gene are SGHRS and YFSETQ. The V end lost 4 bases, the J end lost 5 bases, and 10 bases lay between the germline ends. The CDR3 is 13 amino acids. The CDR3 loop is CASSRIPDQPQHF. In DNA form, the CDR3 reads TGCGCCAGCAGCCGAATCCCCGATCAGCCCCAGCATTTT.

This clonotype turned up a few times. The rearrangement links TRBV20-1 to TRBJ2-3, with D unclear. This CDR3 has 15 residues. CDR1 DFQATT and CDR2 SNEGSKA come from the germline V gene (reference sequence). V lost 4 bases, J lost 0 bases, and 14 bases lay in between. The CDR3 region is CSATLSETSTDTQYF. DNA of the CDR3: TGCAGTGCTACCCTCAGCGAGACTAGCACAGATACGCAGTATTTT.

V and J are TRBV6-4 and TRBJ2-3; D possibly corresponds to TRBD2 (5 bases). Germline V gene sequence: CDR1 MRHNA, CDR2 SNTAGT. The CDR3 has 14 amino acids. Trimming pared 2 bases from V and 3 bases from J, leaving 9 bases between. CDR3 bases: TGTGCCAGCAGTGACAGAGGGTTGACAGATACGCAGTATTTT. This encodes CASSDRGLTDTQYF.

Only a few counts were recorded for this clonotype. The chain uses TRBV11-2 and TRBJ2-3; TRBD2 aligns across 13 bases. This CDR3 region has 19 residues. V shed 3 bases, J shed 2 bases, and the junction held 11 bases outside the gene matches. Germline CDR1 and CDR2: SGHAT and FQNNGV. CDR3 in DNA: TGTGCCAGCAGCTTCTGGACTAGCGGGAGTCCGGGGGACACAGATACGCAGTATTTT. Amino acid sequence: CASSFWTSGSPGDTDTQYF.

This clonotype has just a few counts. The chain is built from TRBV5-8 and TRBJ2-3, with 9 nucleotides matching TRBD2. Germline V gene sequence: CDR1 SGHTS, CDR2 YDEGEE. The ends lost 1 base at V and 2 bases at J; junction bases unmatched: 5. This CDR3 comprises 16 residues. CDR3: CASSLWASGDTDTQYF. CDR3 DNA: TGTGCCAGCAGCTTGTGGGCTAGCGGGGACACAGATACGCAGTATTTT.

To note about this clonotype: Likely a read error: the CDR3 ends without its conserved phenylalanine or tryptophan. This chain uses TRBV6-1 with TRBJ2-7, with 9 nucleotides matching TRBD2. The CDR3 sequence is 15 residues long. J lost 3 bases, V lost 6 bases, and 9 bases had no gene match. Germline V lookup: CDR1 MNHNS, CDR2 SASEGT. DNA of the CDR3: TGTGCCAGCAGCCTTGGCCTAGCGGGAAACTACGAGCAGTACTCC. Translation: CASSLGLAGNYEQYS.

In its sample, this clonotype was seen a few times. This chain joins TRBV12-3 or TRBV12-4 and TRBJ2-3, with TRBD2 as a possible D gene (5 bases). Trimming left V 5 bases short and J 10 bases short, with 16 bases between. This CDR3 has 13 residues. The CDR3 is CASSGSSSLSQYF. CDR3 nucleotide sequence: TGTGCCAGCAGTGGGTCTAGCTCCCTATCGCAGTATTTT.

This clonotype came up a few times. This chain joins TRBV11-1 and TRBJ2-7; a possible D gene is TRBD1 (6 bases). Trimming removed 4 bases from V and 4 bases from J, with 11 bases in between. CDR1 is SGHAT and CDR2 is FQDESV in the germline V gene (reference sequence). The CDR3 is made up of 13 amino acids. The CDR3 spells CASSWEGGYEQYF. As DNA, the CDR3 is TGTGCCAGCAGCTGGGAAGGGGGATACGAGCAGTACTTC.

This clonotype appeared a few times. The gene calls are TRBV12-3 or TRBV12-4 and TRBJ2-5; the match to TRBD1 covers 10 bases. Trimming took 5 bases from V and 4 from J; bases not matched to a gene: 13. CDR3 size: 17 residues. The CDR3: CASSQGQGTFRGETQYF. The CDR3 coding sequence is TGTGCCAGCAGTCAGGGACAGGGGACGTTCCGGGGAGAGACCCAGTACTTC.

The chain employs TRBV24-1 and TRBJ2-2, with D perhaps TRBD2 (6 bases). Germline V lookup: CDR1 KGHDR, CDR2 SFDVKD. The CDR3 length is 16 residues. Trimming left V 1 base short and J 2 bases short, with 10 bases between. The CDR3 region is CATSDFSGTNTGELFF. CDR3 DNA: TGTGCCACCAGTGATTTCTCCGGGACTAACACCGGGGAGCTGTTTTTT.

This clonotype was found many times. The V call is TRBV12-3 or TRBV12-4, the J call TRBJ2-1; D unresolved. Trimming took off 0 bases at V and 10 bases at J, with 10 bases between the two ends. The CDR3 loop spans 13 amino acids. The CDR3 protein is CASSLAGLGEQFF. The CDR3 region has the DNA TGTGCCAGCAGTTTAGCGGGTCTTGGGGAGCAGTTCTTC.

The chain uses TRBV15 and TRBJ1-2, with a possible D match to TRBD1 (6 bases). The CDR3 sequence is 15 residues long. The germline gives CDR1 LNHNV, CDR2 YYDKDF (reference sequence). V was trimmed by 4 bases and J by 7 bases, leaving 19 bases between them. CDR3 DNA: TGTGCCACCAGCAACGGACAGACCCCTCCTCGTGGCTACACCTTC. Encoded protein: CATSNGQTPPRGYTF.

CDR3 amino acids: CATSGAASTDTQYF. In nucleotides, the CDR3 is TGTGCCACCTCAGGGGCGGCTAGCACAGATACGCAGTATTTT. The rearrangement uses TRBV6-1 and TRBJ2-3, with a tentative D call TRBD1 (6 bases). CDR1 MNHNS and CDR2 SASEGT come from the germline V gene. The V gene lost 10 bases and the J gene lost 0 bases, with 14 bases spanning the gap. There are 14 residues in the CDR3.

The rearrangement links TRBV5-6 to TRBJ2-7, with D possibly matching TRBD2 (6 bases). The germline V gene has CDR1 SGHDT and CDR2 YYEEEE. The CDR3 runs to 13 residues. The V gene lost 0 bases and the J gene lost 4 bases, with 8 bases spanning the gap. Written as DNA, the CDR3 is TGTGCCAGCAGCTTGGTGGGACTTTACGAGCAGTACGTC. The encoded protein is CASSLVGLYEQYV.

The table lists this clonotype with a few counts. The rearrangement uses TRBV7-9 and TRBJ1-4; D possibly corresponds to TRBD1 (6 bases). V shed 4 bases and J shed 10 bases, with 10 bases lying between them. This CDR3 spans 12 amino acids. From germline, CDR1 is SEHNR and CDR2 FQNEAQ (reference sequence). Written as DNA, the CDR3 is TGTGCCAGCAGCTGGGAGGGGGGAAAACTGTTTTTT. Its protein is CASSWEGGKLFF. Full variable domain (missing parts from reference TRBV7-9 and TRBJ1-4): DTGVSQNPRHKITKRGQNVTFRCDPISEHNRLYWYRQTLGQGPEFLTYFQNEAQLEKSRLLSDRFSAERPKGSFSTLEIQRTEQGDSAMYLCASSWEGGKLFFGSGTQLSVL.